This note documents a single T cell receptor (beta chain) sequence. What antigen it recognizes has not been identified. Per-base quality was not reported, and no clone a single base away is much larger than it. This record comes from a study of shared clonotypes between healthy human individuals (TCRdb year 2020). Study-level background: The cohort included a few men and a couple of women between 18 and 49 years of age. Per donor, three plates each were used for CD4 naive and CD4 memory, two for CD8 naive, and one for CD8 memory. The study deeply sequenced blood TCR repertoires of about five healthy adults to estimate repertoire size and the extent of clonotype sharing between individuals. To increase sequencing depth and limit assay-specific biases, TCR repertoire library preparation and sequencing were carried out by different laboratories using diverse techniques. Per donor, leukapheresis produced somewhere between about 0.9 and 9 billion PBMCs. Overall study outcomes, separate from this receptor: Only blood was sampled, and tissue TCR repertoires likely differ from those in blood. Compared with non-shared clonotypes, clonotypes shared by all four sorted-subset donors had higher generation probabilities. Rarefaction of sorted-subset datasets indicated incomplete sequencing despite the large sequencing depth. Sharing across several donors was observed for roughly 5% of naive CD4, 3.5% of naive CD8, 2.3% of memory CD4, and about 0.38% of memory CD8 clonotypes. Pairwise subsampling indicated that sequencing depth was expected to affect the degree of clonotype sharing among donors. Because the study included a small number of donors, the genetic and exposure-history diversity represented was limited. Naive subsets generally had larger estimated clonotype richness than memory subsets did.

V lost 2 bases and J lost 9 bases; the stretch between them is 11 bases long. Including the terminal cysteine and phenylalanine, the CDR3 comprises 13 residues. Just the 39-base CDR3 DNA is kept, in frame starting at base 1. Per the germline V gene (reference sequence), SGHAT is the CDR1 and FQDESV is the CDR2. Donors were healthy HIV-negative adults with no recently reported acute infections or vaccinations. All donors were Caucasian adults living in Nashville, Tennessee, USA. Magnetic negative selection was used to enrich CD4+ T cells, after which naive cells were positively selected on CD45RA and the negative fraction became the memory subset. After blood collection by leukapheresis, PBMCs were isolated using Ficoll-Histopaque density gradient centrifugation and then cryopreserved in the vapor phase of liquid nitrogen. Purity and quantity of every magnetically sorted T cell population were checked by analytical flow cytometry. Genomic DNA was isolated from each sorted fraction and quantified by UV absorbance on a Nanodrop 2000c.

Using the deep immunoSEQ assay, multiplex PCR amplified TCR CDR3 regions from genomic DNA. For each cell subset, the extracted genomic DNA was distributed evenly across all wells of several immunoSEQ 96-well plates, and each plate served as one replicate. For sorted subsets, about 0.2 ug genomic DNA, equal to 30,000 to 35,000 T cell genomes, was loaded into each replicate PCR. Purified libraries were quantified with a Qubit 3.0 fluorometer, sized on a Bioanalyzer 2100, and re-quantified with the KAPA Library Quantification kit. Each immunoSEQ 96-well plate was sequenced on its own single-read 150-cycle Illumina NextSeq 550 flow cell. On the authors' methods: Because the immunoSEQ output included only junctional sequences and no quality scores, the filtering could not be the same as the filtering used for full-length reads. To assign V/J genes and CDR3, sequences were annotated using PyIR, a Python wrapper for IgBLAST v1.9, with IMGT germline references. Any read was removed if the V/J assignment was weak (E-value above 1e-6), the CDR3 was missing, or the read contained stop codons, out-of-frame junctions, or ambiguous translated residues. V3J clonotypes were defined as sequences sharing the same inferred V gene, J gene, and CDR3 amino acid sequence. Percentage overlap between repertoires was calculated by dividing the number of shared unique clonotypes by the size of the smaller repertoire. RTK rarefaction, the Chao1 estimator, and Recon v2.1 estimates of unobserved clonotypes were used to assess repertoire richness. Generation probabilities for all TCRbeta clonotypes obtained by the gDNA method from a handful of donors were computed using OLGA. Imported from immuneACCESS, the table was reduced by TCRdb to in-frame sequences with V and J called. These copies leave out some clones; in studies compared against another copy, an unresolved V gene accounts for under half, and the cause of the remainder is not known. That table furnishes V, J and clone size, whereas the DNA furnished D and trimming. The sample table contains around 990,000 clones; only one count was recorded for approximately 77% of them. The ten largest make up approximately 0.9% of the sample.

Sequenced sample: memory CD4+ T cells from PBMCs. The cell subset or site label, as the study defines it: CD45RA-negative fraction. The rearranged chain carries TRBV11-1 and TRBJ2-1; too little of a D gene remains to name it. The TCR was taken from a man aged 18 to 29 in good health. Some clones in this sample may be carry-over from other donors' samples. The DNA sequence follows: TGTGCCAGCAGCTTACTCATCGGAATTGAGCAGTTCTTC. It specifies CASSLLIGIEQFF.